This T cell receptor (beta chain) appears in the sequencing data of a study of cytomegalovirus exposure and HLA in healthy donors. The study's findings and limits: Most of the TCR beta V segments (in an earlier analysis) were productive either about 87% or about 30% of the time.

Primers included in the PCR were 60 Vbeta and 13 Jbeta primers. The protocol was immunoSEQ multiplex PCR, while the TCRdb copy is restricted to in-frame clones and leaves out a portion. The repertoire holds 160,000 or so clones, with roughly 85% as singletons. There are many counts of this clone. Its target is unknown. V was cut by 0 bases and J by 4 bases, with 10 bases left in between. Germline V gene sequence: CDR1 LGHNA, CDR2 YSLEER. This CDR3 has 15 amino acids. The sequence was collected from a man under 40 in good health and CMV-seronegative. This chain links TRBV4-3 with TRBJ1-3, with D unresolved. Sequencing was done on a sample of PBMCs. DNA of the CDR3: TGCGCCAGCAGCCAAGAACCGACTCTAGGAAACACCATATATTTT. As protein: CASSQEPTLGNTIYF.